The 27 T cell receptor beta chains in this list originate from one sample, sequenced in a study of cytomegalovirus exposure and HLA in healthy donors. TCRdb's table, derived via immunoSEQ multiplex PCR, lists solely in-frame clones and lacks some. The sample shows roughly 130,000 clones, approximately 91% of them seen only once. Sequences were obtained from PBMCs. These receptors all come from a man aged 25 to 40 in good health and CMV-seronegative.

CDR3 amino acids: CASRGLSLGNQPQHF. DNA of the CDR3: TGTGCCAGCAGGGGGCTTTCTCTGGGCAATCAGCCCCAGCATTTT. The chain employs TRBV28 and TRBJ1-5; D perhaps matches TRBD1 (5 bases). The germline V gene has CDR1 MDHEN and CDR2 SYDVKM. This CDR3 has 15 residues. Deletions cut 6 bases from V and 2 bases from J, with 14 bases between.

This chain links TRBV2 with TRBJ1-2, with unresolved D. In germline, CDR1 is SNHLY, CDR2 FYNNEI. Trimming shortened V by 7 bases and J by 4 bases, and 16 bases separated the two germline ends. The CDR3 is 14 amino acids. CDR3 bases: TGTGCCAGCAAAAGCAGGCCACAAACCTATGGCTACACCTTC. Translating it yields CASKSRPQTYGYTF.

This clone has a handful of counts. The CDR3 loop reads CASSPAEQYNEQFF. For the CDR3, the DNA is TGCGCCAGCAGCCCAGCGGAGCAATACAATGAGCAGTTCTTC. This chain joins TRBV5-1 and TRBJ2-1; D might be TRBD2 (5 bases). Trimming removed 4 bases from V and 4 bases from J, with 12 bases in between. This CDR3 spans 14 amino acids. Germline lookup yields CDR1 SGHRS and CDR2 YFSETQ.

This chain joins TRBV5-1 and TRBJ1-2, with D possibly being TRBD1 (5 bases). V gave up 4 bases and J gave up 0 bases, with 10 bases separating them. CDR1 is SGHRS and CDR2 is YFSETQ in the germline V gene. The CDR3 spans 14 residues. CDR3 protein: CASSPRTSNYGYTF. The CDR3 DNA is TGCGCCAGCAGCCCCAGGACATCTAACTATGGCTACACCTTC. The complete variable domain, with remaining parts taken from reference TRBV5-1 and TRBJ1-2, reads KAGVTQTPRYLIKTRGQQVTLSCSPISGHRSVSWYQQTPGQGLQFLFEYFSETQRNKGNFPGRFSGRQFSNSRSEMNVSTLELGDSALYLCASSPRTSNYGYTFGSGTRLTVV.

The chain uses TRBV27 and TRBJ1-1; D is unclear. The CDR3 has 11 residues. The germline CDR1 and CDR2 sequences are MNHEY and SMNVEV (reference sequence). The V end was cut by 4 bases, the J end by 8 bases, with 8 bases between. The CDR3 region has the DNA TGTGCCAGCAGTTGGAGGGAGGAAGCTTTCTTT. Protein product: CASSWREEAFF.

This chain connects TRBV7-2 to TRBJ1-2; D gene ambiguous. Germline CDR1 is SGHTA and CDR2 is FQGNSA. Trimming stripped 5 bases from V and 5 bases from J, with 9 bases between. This CDR3 spans 12 amino acids. The CDR3 region is CASSPGPYGYTF. The CDR3 DNA reads TGTGCCAGCAGCCCAGGTCCTTATGGCTACACCTTC.

V and J are TRBV7-9 and TRBJ1-2; the D gene is possibly TRBD1 (5 bases). Trimming removed 10 bases at V and 7 bases at J, with 25 bases between. Germline values: CDR1 SEHNR, CDR2 FQNEAQ (reference sequence). The CDR3 extends over 15 amino acids. The CDR3 nucleotides read TGTGCCACCTCTACTGACCTCAGGGTTGAAATTGGCTACACCTTC. Its protein is CATSTDLRVEIGYTF.

The V and J genes are TRBV9 and TRBJ1-2; tentatively, D is TRBD1 (6 bases). This CDR3 has 15 amino acids. The V end lost 7 bases, the J end lost 5 bases, and 21 bases lay between the germline ends. The V gene's germline CDR1 is SGDLS and CDR2 YYNGEE. The CDR3 region has the DNA TGTGCCAGCCAAGCCTCGTTAGGGGGGGAGTATGGCTACACCTTC. This sequence encodes CASQASLGGEYGYTF.

The chain recombines TRBV5-4 with TRBJ2-3; 9 nucleotides line up with TRBD2. V was clipped by 2 bases and J by 3 bases; unmatched bases: 4. Germline CDR1 reads SGHNT; CDR2 reads YYREEE (reference sequence). The CDR3 is made up of 15 amino acids. The CDR3: CASSLLAGETDTQYF. The DNA for the CDR3 is TGTGCCAGCAGCTTATTAGCGGGGGAAACAGATACGCAGTATTTT.

This sequence joins TRBV6-5 and TRBJ2-7; TRBD1 aligns across 10 bases. The CDR3 is 15 residues long. V lost 6 bases and J lost 5; bases outside the gene matches: 10. Germline values: CDR1 MNHEY, CDR2 SVGAGI. The CDR3 DNA reads TGTGCCAGCAGCCACTGGGACAGGGGAGAGGACGAGCAGTACTTC. Amino acid sequence: CASSHWDRGEDEQYF.

This sequence joins TRBV6-5 and TRBJ2-1; 10 nucleotides align to TRBD2. Germline assignment: CDR1 MNHEY and CDR2 SVGAGI. Trimming removed 7 bases from V and 6 bases from J; junction bases left unmatched: 9. This CDR3 is built from 15 residues. The DNA of the CDR3 is TGTGCCAGCACTCCACCGACTAGCGGGCGCAATGAGCAGTTCTTC. It encodes CASTPPTSGRNEQFF.

The chain uses TRBV19 and TRBJ2-1, with 7 positions matching TRBD2. Germline values: CDR1 LNHDA, CDR2 SQIVND (reference sequence). V lost 9 bases, J lost 9 bases, and 11 bases stayed unmatched. CDR3 size: 13 residues. CDR3 region: CASAVREFGEQFF. CDR3 in DNA: TGTGCCAGCGCAGTGCGGGAGTTTGGTGAGCAGTTCTTC.

The chain links TRBV10-3 to TRBJ2-7; the D gene is possibly TRBD1 (5 bases). Germline V CDR1 and CDR2: ENHRY, SYGVKD. This CDR3 has 17 amino acids. V gave up 4 bases and J gave up 0 bases, with 19 bases separating them. The CDR3 sequence: CAISVLLLQDPSYEQYF. The DNA for the CDR3 is TGTGCCATCAGTGTTTTACTTTTACAGGATCCCTCCTACGAGCAGTACTTC.

This clone was seen once. The chain employs TRBV19 and TRBJ1-5; 8 nucleotides line up with TRBD1. This CDR3 has 18 residues. V dropped 3 bases and J dropped 6; count of bases not matched to a gene: 16. CDR1 is LNHDA, CDR2 SQIVND, per germline (reference sequence). CDR3 sequence (DNA): TGTGCCAGTAGTATTTTGGACAGGGTAATTGGGGGGTTTCAGCCCCAGCATTTT. Its translation: CASSILDRVIGGFQPQHF.

The chain combines TRBV2 with TRBJ2-3, with D tentatively TRBD1 (6 bases). The CDR3 length is 17 residues. V was pared by 1 base and J by 2 bases, with 16 bases between. Germline V gene lookup returns CDR1 SNHLY and CDR2 FYNNEI. The CDR3: CASSEGGQRGSTDTQYF. In DNA, the CDR3 is TGTGCCAGCAGTGAAGGGGGGCAGAGGGGATCCACAGATACGCAGTATTTT.

This clone was counted between two and nine times. The CDR3 sequence is CAWKLTGPGNYGYTF. In DNA form, the CDR3 reads TGTGCCTGGAAACTGACAGGGCCGGGGAACTATGGCTACACCTTC. The rearrangement joins TRBV30 to TRBJ1-2, with 7 positions matching TRBD1. V shed 4 bases, J shed 2 bases, and the junction held 10 bases outside the gene matches. Germline V gives CDR1 GTSNPN, CDR2 SVGIG (reference sequence). The length of the CDR3 is 15 residues.

V is TRBV7-9 and J is TRBJ1-2; maybe TRBD1 (5 bases). Germline lookup yields CDR1 SEHNR and CDR2 FQNEAQ (reference sequence). Trimming pared 1 base from V and 3 bases from J, leaving 6 bases between. This CDR3 comprises 13 residues. The CDR3 coding sequence is TGTGCCAGCAGCTTAGAGACAGACTATGGCTACACCTTC. This sequence encodes CASSLETDYGYTF.

V and J are TRBV7-2 and TRBJ2-7, with D possibly matching TRBD1 (6 bases). The CDR3 has 14 residues. The ends were cut back, 5 bases at V and 3 bases at J, with 14 bases in the middle. CDR1 is SGHTA, CDR2 FQGNSA, per germline. The CDR3 DNA is TGTGCCAGCAGCCCAAGGCAGGGGATCTACGAGCAGTACTTC. Its translation: CASSPRQGIYEQYF.

The chain is built from TRBV21-1 and TRBJ2-1; the table's D gene call, TRBD2, was not cross checked with the DNA. TRBV21-1 is termed a pseudogene. This CDR3 spans 16 amino acids. The CDR3 region is CASSKVVSPPYNEQFF. CDR3 nucleotides: TGTGCCAGCAGCAAAGTCGTTAGCCCCCCATACAATGAGCAGTTCTTC.

The chain uses TRBV6-5 and TRBJ2-1, with D maybe TRBD1 (6 bases). V was trimmed by 2 bases and J by 8 bases, leaving 13 bases between them. The CDR3 contains 14 residues. CDR1 is MNHEY, CDR2 SVGAGI, per germline. The CDR3 sequence: CASSYTGRGDEQFF. The CDR3, as DNA: TGTGCCAGCAGTTACACTGGCAGGGGCGATGAGCAGTTCTTC.

The rearrangement uses TRBV28 and TRBJ1-5; no clear D. Looked up from germline, CDR1 is MDHEN and CDR2 is SYDVKM. The ends were cut back, 7 bases at V and 4 bases at J, with 8 bases in the middle. The CDR3 runs 12 residues. This CDR3 is CASTVRNQPQHF. CDR3 DNA sequence: TGTGCCAGCACGGTACGAAATCAGCCCCAGCATTTT. The full variable domain, its missing parts supplied by reference TRBV28 and TRBJ1-5, is DVKVTQSSRYLVKRTGEKVFLECVQDMDHENMFWYRQDPGLGLRLIYFSYDVKMKEKGDIPEGYSVSREKKERFSLILESASTNQTSMYLCASTVRNQPQHFGDGTRLSIL.

This clone was observed a handful of times. CDR3 DNA: TGCGCCAGCAGCTTCTCGGGACTTAGCACCGGGGAGCTGTTTTTT. As protein: CASSFSGLSTGELFF. This chain uses TRBV5-1 with TRBJ2-2, with D possibly matching TRBD2 (6 bases). Germline CDR1 SGHRS, CDR2 YFSETQ. V lost 2 bases, J lost 4 bases, and 12 bases lay in between. The CDR3 has 15 residues.

This chain uses TRBV6-1 with TRBJ2-6; tentative D call: TRBD1 (5 bases). Germline CDR1 reads MNHNS; CDR2 reads SASEGT. V lost 4 bases to trimming and J lost 0 bases, with 7 bases between them. The CDR3 is 15 amino acids. The CDR3 region is CASSADSSGANVLTF. In nucleotides, the CDR3 is TGTGCCAGCAGTGCAGACAGCTCTGGGGCCAACGTCCTGACTTTC.

This chain joins TRBV15 and TRBJ1-4; no firm D call. Trimming left V 0 bases short and J 4 bases short, with 9 bases between. This CDR3 has 15 residues. Germline-derived CDR1 and CDR2 are LNHNV and YYDKDF (reference sequence). The DNA of the CDR3 is TGTGCCACCAGCAGAGATGGAGGGCATAATGAAAAACTGTTTTTT. It encodes CATSRDGGHNEKLFF.

There are a few counts of this clone. The chain joins TRBV18 to TRBJ2-1, with D unclear. Trimming took off 0 bases at V and 8 bases at J, with 5 bases between the two ends. Per germline, CDR1 KGHSH and CDR2 LQKENI. The CDR3 loop spans 12 amino acids. CDR3 protein: CASSPPLDEQFF. As DNA, the CDR3 is TGTGCCAGCTCACCACCGCTAGATGAGCAGTTCTTC. Full variable domain (rest looked up from reference TRBV18 and TRBJ2-1): NAGVMQNPRHLVRRRGQEARLRCSPMKGHSHVYWYRQLPEEGLKFMVYLQKENIIDESGMPKERFSAEFPKEGPSILRIQQVVRGDSAAYFCASSPPLDEQFFGPGTRLTVL.

The CDR3 region has the DNA TGTGCCAGCAGCTTAGTTGCTACGGACTTCGAGCAGTACTTC. It yields the protein CASSLVATDFEQYF. This chain connects TRBV7-9 to TRBJ2-7, with D possibly matching TRBD2 (5 bases). V lost 1 base and J lost 6, with 13 bases in between. Germline V gene sequence: CDR1 SEHNR, CDR2 FQNEAQ (reference sequence). This CDR3 has 14 residues.

This chain joins TRBV7-2 and TRBJ2-7; 8 nucleotides agree with TRBD2. Unmatched junction bases numbered 3, after V lost 1 base and J lost 1 base. CDR3 size: 15 residues. Germline V gene data show CDR1 as SGHTA and CDR2 as FQGNSA. The CDR3 sequence: CASSLVGLGSYEQYF. CDR3 coding DNA: TGTGCCAGCAGCTTAGTGGGACTAGGGTCCTACGAGCAGTACTTC.